Given below is one T cell receptor beta chain in context. Its matching antigen is unknown. The record originates from a study of shared clonotypes between healthy human individuals. Study as a whole: Donors, aged 18 to 49, were a couple of women and a few men.

Sorted subsets were amplified in replicate PCRs using approximately 200 ng DNA, about 30,000 T cell genomes. Repertoires were generated with immunoSEQ multiplex PCR, while TCRdb's copy carries only in-frame clones and drops some. Counted here are hundreds of thousands of clones, roughly 98% occurring once; the ten biggest clones make up 0.25% to 0.35%. Positive CCR7 selection of CD45RO-negative cells yielded the naive CD8 cells, and terminally differentiated effector memory CD45RA+ cells were excluded. Unmatched junction bases numbered 7, after V lost 3 bases and J lost 4 bases. The CDR3 extends over 14 amino acids. Germline CDR1 reads SGDLS; CDR2 reads YYNGEE. Points from the study as a whole: Rarefaction revealed incomplete sorted-subset sequencing despite large depth.

This chain joins TRBV9 and TRBJ2-7, with TRBD1 identical over 7 bases. The specimen sequenced was naive CD8+ T cells sorted from blood. The TCR originated in a man younger than 40 in good health. The DNA for the CDR3 is TGTGCCAGCAGCGCACGGGACAGAGATTACGAGCAGTACTTC. Amino acids: CASSARDRDYEQYF.